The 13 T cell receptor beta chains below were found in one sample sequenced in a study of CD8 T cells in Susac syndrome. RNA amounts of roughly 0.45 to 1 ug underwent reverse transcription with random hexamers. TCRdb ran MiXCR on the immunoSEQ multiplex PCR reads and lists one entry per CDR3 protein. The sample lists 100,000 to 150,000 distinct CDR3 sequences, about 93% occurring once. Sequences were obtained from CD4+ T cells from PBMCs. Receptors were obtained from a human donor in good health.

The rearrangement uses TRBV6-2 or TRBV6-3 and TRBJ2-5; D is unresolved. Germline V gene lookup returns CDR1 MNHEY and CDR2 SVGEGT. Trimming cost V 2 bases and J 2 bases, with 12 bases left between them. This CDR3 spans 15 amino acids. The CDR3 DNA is TGTGCCAGCAGTTACCCAGGATGGCGGCAAGAGACCCAGTACTTC. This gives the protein CASSYPGWRQETQYF.

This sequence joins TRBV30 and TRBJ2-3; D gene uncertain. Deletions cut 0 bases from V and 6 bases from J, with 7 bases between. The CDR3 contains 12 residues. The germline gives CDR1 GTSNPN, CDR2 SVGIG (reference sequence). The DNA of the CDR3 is TGTGCCTGGAGTGTACGGTTGGATACGCAGTATTTT. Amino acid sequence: CAWSVRLDTQYF. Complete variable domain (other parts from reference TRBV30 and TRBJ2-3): SQTIHQWPATLVQPVGSPLSLECTVEGTSNPNLYWYRQAAGRGLQLLFYSVGIGQISSEVPQNLSASRPQDRQFILSSKKLLLSDSGFYLCAWSVRLDTQYFGPGTRLTVL.

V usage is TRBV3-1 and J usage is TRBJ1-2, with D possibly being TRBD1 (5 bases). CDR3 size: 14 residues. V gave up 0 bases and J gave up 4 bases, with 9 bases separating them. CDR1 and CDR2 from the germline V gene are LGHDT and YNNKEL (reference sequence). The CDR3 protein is CASSQDTGVYGYTF. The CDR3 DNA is TGTGCCAGCAGCCAAGATACGGGGGTCTATGGCTACACCTTC. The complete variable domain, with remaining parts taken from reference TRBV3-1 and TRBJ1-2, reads DTAVSQTPKYLVTQMGNDKSIKCEQNLGHDTMYWYKQDSKKFLKIMFSYNNKELIINETVPNRFSPKSPDKAHLNLHINSLELGDSAVYFCASSQDTGVYGYTFGSGTRLTVV.

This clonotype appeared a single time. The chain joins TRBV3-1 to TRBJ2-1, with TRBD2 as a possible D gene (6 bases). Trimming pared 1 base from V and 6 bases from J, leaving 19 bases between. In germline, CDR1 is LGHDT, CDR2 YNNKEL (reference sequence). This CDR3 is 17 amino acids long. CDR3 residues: CASSQVYGRRGINEQFF. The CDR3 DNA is TGTGCCAGCAGCCAAGTGTACGGTCGGCGGGGTATCAATGAGCAGTTCTTC.

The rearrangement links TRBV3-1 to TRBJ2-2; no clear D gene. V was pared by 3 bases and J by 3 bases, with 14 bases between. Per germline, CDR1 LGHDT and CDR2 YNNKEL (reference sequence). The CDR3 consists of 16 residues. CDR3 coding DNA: TGTGCCAGCAGCCATGAGGTTGGGGTTGACACCGGGGAGCTGTTTTTT. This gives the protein CASSHEVGVDTGELFF.

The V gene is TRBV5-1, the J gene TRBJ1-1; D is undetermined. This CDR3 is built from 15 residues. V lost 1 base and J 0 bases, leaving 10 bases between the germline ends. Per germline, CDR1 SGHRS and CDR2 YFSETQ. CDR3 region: CASSLSGRVNTEAFF. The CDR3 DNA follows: TGCGCCAGCAGCTTGTCGGGCCGGGTGAACACTGAAGCTTTCTTT.

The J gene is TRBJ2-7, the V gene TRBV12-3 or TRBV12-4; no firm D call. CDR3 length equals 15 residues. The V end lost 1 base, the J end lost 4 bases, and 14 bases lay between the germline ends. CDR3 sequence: CASSLGPTHQYEQYF. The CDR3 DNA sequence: TGTGCCAGCAGTTTAGGACCGACTCATCAATACGAGCAGTACTTC.

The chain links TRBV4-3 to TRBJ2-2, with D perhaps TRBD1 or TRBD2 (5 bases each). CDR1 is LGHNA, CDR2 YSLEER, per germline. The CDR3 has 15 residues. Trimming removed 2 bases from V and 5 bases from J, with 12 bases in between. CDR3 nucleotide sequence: TGCGCCAGCAGCCAACTACCCGAGGGGACCGGGGAGCTGTTTTTT. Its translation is CASSQLPEGTGELFF.

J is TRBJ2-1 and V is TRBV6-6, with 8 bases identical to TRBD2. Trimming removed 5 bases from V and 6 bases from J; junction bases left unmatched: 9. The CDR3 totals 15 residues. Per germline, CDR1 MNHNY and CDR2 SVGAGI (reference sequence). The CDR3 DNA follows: TGTGCCAGCAGTGCCCGGGAGGGCCTGGGCAATGAGCAGTTCTTC. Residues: CASSAREGLGNEQFF.

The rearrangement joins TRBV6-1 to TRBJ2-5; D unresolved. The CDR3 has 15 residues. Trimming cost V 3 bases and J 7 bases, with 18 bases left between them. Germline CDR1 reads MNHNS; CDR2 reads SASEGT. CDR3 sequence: CASSELRGRARTQYF. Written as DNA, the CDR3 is TGTGCCAGCAGTGAGCTCCGTGGCCGGGCGCGGACCCAGTACTTC.

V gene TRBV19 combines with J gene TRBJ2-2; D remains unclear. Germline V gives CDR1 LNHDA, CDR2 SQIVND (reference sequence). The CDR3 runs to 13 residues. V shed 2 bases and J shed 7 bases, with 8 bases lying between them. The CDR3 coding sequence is TGTGCCAGTAGTATAAATCATGTCGGGGAGCTGTTTTTT. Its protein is CASSINHVGELFF.

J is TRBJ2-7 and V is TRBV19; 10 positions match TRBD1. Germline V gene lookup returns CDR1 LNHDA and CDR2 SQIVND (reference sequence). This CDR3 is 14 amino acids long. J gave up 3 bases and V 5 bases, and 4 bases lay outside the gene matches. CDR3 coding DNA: TGTGCCAGTAGTCTCCGGGACAGGGGCTACGAGCAGTACTTC. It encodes CASSLRDRGYEQYF. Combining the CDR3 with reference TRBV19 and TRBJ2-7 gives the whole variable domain DGGITQSPKYLFRKEGQNVTLSCEQNLNHDAMYWYRQDPGQGLRLIYYSQIVNDFQKGDIAEGYSVSREKKESFPLTVTSAQKNPTAFYLCASSLRDRGYEQYFGPGTRLTVT.

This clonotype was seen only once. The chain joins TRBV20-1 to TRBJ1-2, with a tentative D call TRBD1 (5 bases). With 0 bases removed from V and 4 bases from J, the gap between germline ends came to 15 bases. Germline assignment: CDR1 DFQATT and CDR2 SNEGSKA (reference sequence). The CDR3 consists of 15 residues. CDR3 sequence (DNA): TGCAGTGCTAGAGACCGCTGGCAGGGCCCCTATGGCTACACCTTC. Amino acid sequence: CSARDRWQGPYGYTF.